The entry below describes one T cell receptor beta chain. Its specificity is not known. V dropped 5 bases and J dropped 4 bases, with 16 bases sitting between them. The CDR3 extends over 15 amino acids. The germline V gene encodes CDR1 MDHEN and CDR2 SYDVKM. Both 60 Vbeta primers and 13 Jbeta primers went into the PCR. Here immunoSEQ multiplex PCR was the method, and the copy in TCRdb shows in-frame clones only, minus some. Seen here are 200,000 or so clones, about 81% observed once, and the top ten hold less than 3.5%. These data belong to a study of cytomegalovirus exposure and HLA in healthy donors. Study-wide results and caveats: TCR beta chain V- and J-gene trimming was linked, in a later analysis, to a missense variant in DCLRE1C. Testing in vitro showed a few CMV-associated chains specific for CMV antigens. Certain sequence variants were highly shared and formed a cluster, and this cluster was likely a sequencing artifact. Researchers catalogued 160 or so TCR beta chains as cytomegalovirus-associated.

V gene TRBV28 combines with J gene TRBJ2-3; the D is unclear. The sequencing input was PBMCs. The source is a woman aged 40 to 55 in good health and CMV-seronegative. This CDR3 reads CASSLPPVIADTQYF. CDR3 nucleotide sequence: TGTGCCAGCAGTCTGCCCCCGGTCATAGCAGATACGCAGTATTTT.